These 10 T cell receptor beta chains were sequenced from one sample in a study of a mutant IDH1 vaccine in newly diagnosed glioma. Assay: immunoSEQ multiplex PCR; the TCRdb copy retains only in-frame clones and omits some. The sample holds some 61,000 clones, 80% to 90% seen once. The time point is: baseline, week 1 (first vaccination visit). Treatment: pre-vaccination baseline after standard-of-care therapy. The input for sequencing was PBMCs, taken from a glioma patient treated with radiotherapy, temozolomide or both. The receptors were gathered from a man younger than 45 with glioma.

V and J are TRBV6-5 and TRBJ1-5; no definite D call. The V gene's germline CDR1 is MNHEY and CDR2 SVGAGI. Trimming shortened V by 3 bases and J by 7 bases, and 13 bases separated the two germline ends. CDR3 length: 14 amino acids. The CDR3 coding sequence is TGTGCCAGCAGTTATCAGAGAGGGAGCCAGCCCCAGCATTTT. Amino acid sequence: CASSYQRGSQPQHF.

V usage is TRBV5-1 and J usage is TRBJ2-2; 10 positions match TRBD1. After removal of 6 bases from V and 6 bases from J, the junction contained 14 bases not matched to a gene. Germline V gene lookup returns CDR1 SGHRS and CDR2 YFSETQ. This CDR3 has 17 residues. Here the CDR3 DNA reads TGCGCCAGCATCAAGAATGTCGGGACAGGGGTCGCCGGGGAGCTGTTTTTT. Its translation: CASIKNVGTGVAGELFF.

Note on this clone: This may be a read error: a much more frequent sequence differs by one nucleotide. J is TRBJ2-5 and V is TRBV6-1, with 12 positions matching TRBD2. There are 15 residues in the CDR3. Germline loops: CDR1 MNHNS, CDR2 SASEGT. With V trimmed by 2 bases and J by 4 bases, 2 bases remained unmatched. This CDR3 reads CASSELAGGPETQYF. The DNA for the CDR3 is TGTGCCAGCAGTGAACTAGCGGGGGGGCCAGAGACCCAGTACTTC.

The chain joins TRBV2 to TRBJ2-5; D unclear. The V end lost 4 bases, the J end lost 2 bases, and 8 bases lay between the germline ends. Germline CDR1 is SNHLY and CDR2 is FYNNEI. The CDR3 is made up of 13 amino acids. CDR3 DNA sequence: TGTGCCAGCAGTGTTCGACAACAAGAGACCCAGTACTTC. It encodes CASSVRQQETQYF.

The chain is built from TRBV7-9 and TRBJ2-4; the match to TRBD2 covers 9 bases. Trimming took 2 bases from V and 8 from J; bases not matched to a gene: 19. The CDR3 runs to 19 residues. Per the germline V gene, CDR1 is SEHNR and CDR2 is FQNEAQ (reference sequence). CDR3 sequence reads: CASSLLPPGRGGRSDIQYF. CDR3 nucleotides: TGTGCCAGCAGCTTACTCCCCCCGGGGCGGGGGGGGCGATCGGACATTCAGTACTTC. The entire variable domain, with the rest obtained from reference TRBV7-9 and TRBJ2-4, is as follows: DTGVSQNPRHKITKRGQNVTFRCDPISEHNRLYWYRQTLGQGPEFLTYFQNEAQLEKSRLLSDRFSAERPKGSFSTLEIQRTEQGDSAMYLCASSLLPPGRGGRSDIQYFGAGTRLSVL.

This sequence joins TRBV4-1 and TRBJ1-1; 10 nucleotides agree with TRBD1. Losses at the gene ends were 1 base for V and 7 bases for J; bases not matched to a gene: 3. CDR1 is MGHRA, CDR2 YSYEKL, per germline. The CDR3 runs 14 residues. DNA for the CDR3: TGCGCCAGCAGCCAAGTCAGGGACAGGGGTGAAGCTTTCTTT. The encoded protein is CASSQVRDRGEAFF.

The chain couples TRBV6-1 to TRBJ2-3, with TRBD2 identical over 11 bases. The germline V gene has CDR1 MNHNS and CDR2 SASEGT. V was clipped by 5 bases and J by 2 bases; unmatched bases: 3. There are 15 residues in the CDR3. In DNA, the CDR3 is TGTGCCAGCAGTCTGACTAGCGGGGCCACAGATACGCAGTATTTT. It specifies CASSLTSGATDTQYF.

CDR3 region: CASSYKGHNSPLHF. The CDR3 bases are TGTGCCAGCAGTTACAAGGGGCATAATTCACCCCTCCACTTT. V and J are TRBV6-5 and TRBJ1-6; possibly TRBD1 for D (5 bases). There are 14 residues in the CDR3. The germline V and J ends were trimmed by 2 bases and 5 bases, with 7 bases remaining between them. Looked up from germline, CDR1 is MNHEY and CDR2 is SVGAGI.

The V gene is TRBV11-2, the J gene TRBJ2-1; 8 bases are shared with TRBD1. CDR3 length: 17 residues. The ends lost 1 base at V and 0 bases at J; junction bases unmatched: 5. Germline CDR1 is SGHAT and CDR2 is FQNNGV. CDR3 DNA: TGTGCCAGCAGCTTAGGCAGGGGGCGAAGCTCCTACAATGAGCAGTTCTTC. This gives the protein CASSLGRGRSSYNEQFF.

V gene TRBV5-6 combines with J gene TRBJ1-5; D not resolved. Germline CDR1 is SGHDT and CDR2 is YYEEEE. This CDR3 spans 15 amino acids. Trimming left V 7 bases short and J 4 bases short, with 18 bases between. The CDR3 sequence: CASGRFAERNQPQHF. Written as DNA, the CDR3 is TGTGCCAGCGGTCGTTTTGCGGAAAGAAATCAGCCCCAGCATTTT.